This section outlines one TCR beta chain sequence together with its context. Per the germline V gene, CDR1 is SGDLS and CDR2 is YYNGEE. The CDR3 contains 15 residues. V lost 0 bases to trimming and J lost 4 bases, with 14 bases between them. This record belongs to a study of blood T cell repertoires in COVID-19. Turning to the study itself: Both acute and convalescent COVID-19 samples were obtained from the United States, Italy and Spain.

The table came from immunoSEQ multiplex PCR; TCRdb's copy has only in-frame clones and leaves some out. Of roughly 150,000 clones in the sample, around four fifths were seen once. Sequencing input: peripheral blood. The J gene is TRBJ2-7, the V gene TRBV9; D is uncertain. This TCR was sampled from a man aged 70-80 years with acute or convalescent COVID-19. The CDR3 sequence is CASSVGGRQPYEQYF. DNA for the CDR3: TGTGCCAGCAGCGTAGGCGGCCGGCAGCCTTACGAGCAGTACTTC.